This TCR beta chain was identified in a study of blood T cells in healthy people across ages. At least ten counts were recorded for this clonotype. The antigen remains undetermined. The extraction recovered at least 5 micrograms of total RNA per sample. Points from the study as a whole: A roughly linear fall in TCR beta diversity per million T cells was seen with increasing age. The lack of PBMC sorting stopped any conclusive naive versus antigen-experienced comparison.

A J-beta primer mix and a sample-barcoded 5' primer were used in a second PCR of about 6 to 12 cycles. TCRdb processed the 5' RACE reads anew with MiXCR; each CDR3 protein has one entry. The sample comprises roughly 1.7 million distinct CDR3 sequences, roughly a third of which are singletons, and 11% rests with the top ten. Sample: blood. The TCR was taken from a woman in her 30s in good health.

The DNA of the CDR3 is TGTGCCAGCTCTCGTGGGTTGGGAAATCAGCCCCAGCATTTT. Amino acid sequence: CASSRGLGNQPQHF. The genes are TRBV2 and TRBJ1-5; D is ambiguous. Trimming stripped 8 bases from V and 4 bases from J, with 15 bases between. There are 14 residues in the CDR3. CDR1 is SNHLY and CDR2 is FYNNEI in the germline V gene.